The TCR beta chain described here comes from a study of tumor-infiltrating lymphocytes in primary liver carcinoma. Regarding this clonotype: Relative to the germline gene, one junction end is altered; a read error may explain this.

Starting material for RNA and DNA co-extraction consisted of roughly 18-34 mg of unsorted bulk tissue. Primary liver carcinoma, confirmed by histopathology, was surgically resected. Tumor samples uniformly had over 80% viable tumor cells. Making TCR beta cDNA involved around 500 ng total RNA and a constant-region primer. Investigators got TCR beta libraries out of three nested multiplex PCR rounds, done with slightly modified ARM-PCR. TRBV1-TRBV30 forward primers paired with a C-beta reverse primer drove the first two PCR rounds, about 11 cycles each. TCRdb passed the multiplex PCR reads through MiXCR, listing each CDR3 protein once. Among approximately 120,000 distinct CDR3 sequences listed, around 64% were seen once. CDR1 and CDR2 (germline): SGHVS, FQNEAQ. CDR3 length equals 12 residues.

This chain connects TRBV7-8 to TRBJ2-5; D not certain. The TCR sequence derives from a woman aged 55-75 years with primary liver carcinoma and hepatitis B virus infection. Sequenced input: liver tumor tissue from sampling region 3. As to subset: tumor region T3, left-lateral pole. CDR3 bases: TGTGCCAACAGCTTAGTCGGATGGACCCAGTACTTC. Amino acid sequence: CANSLVGWTQYF.